This TCR beta chain was found in a study of beta chain features in type 1 diabetes. V was clipped by 4 bases and J by 4 bases, with 14 bases between them. The CDR3 runs 14 residues. The germline V gene encodes CDR1 SGHNT and CDR2 YYREEE (reference sequence). Comment on this clone: Its antigen is currently unknown.

Study-wide results and limits: TCRB CDR3s from Type 1 diabetes patients were moderately but significantly shorter in all four CD4+ subsets.

The authors reverse transcribed all of the isolated RNA, so sequencing captured expressed TCRB transcripts. An average approximately 3.3 million reads came from naive, central memory and regulatory T cell samples. Clones were read by immunoSEQ multiplex PCR, and TCRdb kept only the in-frame ones, dropping some. The sample yields around 160,000 clones, 50% to 70% seen once. V gene TRBV5-4 combines with J gene TRBJ1-1, with a weak D call TRBD1 (5 bases). The TCR sequence derives from a young man with type 1 diabetes. Source material: naive CD4+ T cells from blood. The CDR3 protein is CASSQAGISTEAFF. CDR3 DNA: TGTGCCAGCAGCCAGGCAGGGATCTCCACTGAAGCTTTCTTT.